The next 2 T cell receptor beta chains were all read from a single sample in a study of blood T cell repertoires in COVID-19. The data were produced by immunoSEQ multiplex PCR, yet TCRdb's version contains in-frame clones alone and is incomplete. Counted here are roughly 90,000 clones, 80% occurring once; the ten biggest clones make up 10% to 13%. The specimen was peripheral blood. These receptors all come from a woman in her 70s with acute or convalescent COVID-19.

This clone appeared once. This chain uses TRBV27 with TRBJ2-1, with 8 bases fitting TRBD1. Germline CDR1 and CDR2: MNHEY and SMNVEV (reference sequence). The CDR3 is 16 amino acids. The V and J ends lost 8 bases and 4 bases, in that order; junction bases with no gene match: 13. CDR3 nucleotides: TGTGCCAGCCGCCCCCAAGGACAGGGACTTTACAATGAGCAGTTCTTC. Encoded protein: CASRPQGQGLYNEQFF.

Here the CDR3 reads CASSQQGLGVETQYF. CDR3 sequence (DNA): TGTGCCAGCAGTCAACAAGGCTTGGGAGTAGAGACCCAGTACTTC. This chain joins TRBV6-6 and TRBJ2-5; D is perhaps TRBD2 (5 bases). The CDR3 is 15 amino acids. Germline CDR1 reads MNHNY; CDR2 reads SVGAGI (reference sequence). V lost 5 bases to trimming and J lost 4 bases, with 17 bases between them.